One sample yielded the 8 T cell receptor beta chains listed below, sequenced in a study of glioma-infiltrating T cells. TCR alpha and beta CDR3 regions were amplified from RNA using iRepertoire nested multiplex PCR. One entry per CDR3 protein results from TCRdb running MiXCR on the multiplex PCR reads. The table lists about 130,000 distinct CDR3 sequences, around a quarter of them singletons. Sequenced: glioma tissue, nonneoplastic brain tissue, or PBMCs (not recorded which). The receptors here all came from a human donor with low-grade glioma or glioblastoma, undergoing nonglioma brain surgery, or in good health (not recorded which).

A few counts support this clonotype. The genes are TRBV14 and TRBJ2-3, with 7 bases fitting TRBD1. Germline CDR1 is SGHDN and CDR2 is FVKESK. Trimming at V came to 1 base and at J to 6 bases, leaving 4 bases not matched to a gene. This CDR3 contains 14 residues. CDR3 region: CASSQVRGIDTQYF. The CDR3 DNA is TGTGCCAGCAGCCAAGTCAGGGGGATTGATACGCAGTATTTT.

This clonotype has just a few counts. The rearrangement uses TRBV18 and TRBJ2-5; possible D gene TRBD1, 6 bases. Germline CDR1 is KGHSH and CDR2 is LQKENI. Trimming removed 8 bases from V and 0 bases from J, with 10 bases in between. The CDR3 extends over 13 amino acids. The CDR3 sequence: CASGGRDQETQYF. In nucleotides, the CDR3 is TGTGCCAGCGGGGGCCGAGACCAAGAGACCCAGTACTTC. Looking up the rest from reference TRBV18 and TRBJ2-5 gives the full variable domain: NAGVMQNPRHLVRRRGQEARLRCSPMKGHSHVYWYRQLPEEGLKFMVYLQKENIIDESGMPKERFSAEFPKEGPSILRIQQVVRGDSAAYFCASGGRDQETQYFGPGTRLLVL.

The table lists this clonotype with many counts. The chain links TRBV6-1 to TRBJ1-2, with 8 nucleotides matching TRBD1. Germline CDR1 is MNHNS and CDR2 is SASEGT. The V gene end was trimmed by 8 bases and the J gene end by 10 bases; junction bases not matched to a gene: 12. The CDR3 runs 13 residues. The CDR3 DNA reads TGTGCCAGCCACGGGGGACAGGTTGGGGACTACACCTTC. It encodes CASHGGQVGDYTF.

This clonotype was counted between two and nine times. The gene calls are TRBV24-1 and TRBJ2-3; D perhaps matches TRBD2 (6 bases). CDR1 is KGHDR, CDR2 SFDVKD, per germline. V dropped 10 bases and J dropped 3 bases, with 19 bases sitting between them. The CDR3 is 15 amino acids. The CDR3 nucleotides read TGTGCCACATCCCGCCCAGGACGGGGGACAGATACGCAGTATTTT. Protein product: CATSRPGRGTDTQYF.

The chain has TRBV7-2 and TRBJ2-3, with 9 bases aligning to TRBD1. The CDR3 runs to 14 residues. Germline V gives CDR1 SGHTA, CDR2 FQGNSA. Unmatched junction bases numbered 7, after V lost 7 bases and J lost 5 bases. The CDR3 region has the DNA TGTGCCAGCACCCAGACAGGGGGGGTAGATACGCAGTATTTT. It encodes CASTQTGGVDTQYF.

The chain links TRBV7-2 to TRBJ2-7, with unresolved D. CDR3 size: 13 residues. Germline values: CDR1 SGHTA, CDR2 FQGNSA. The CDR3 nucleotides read TGTGCCAGCGGCATGGGCCCTATCTACGAGCAGTACGTT. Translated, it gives CASGMGPIYEQYV.

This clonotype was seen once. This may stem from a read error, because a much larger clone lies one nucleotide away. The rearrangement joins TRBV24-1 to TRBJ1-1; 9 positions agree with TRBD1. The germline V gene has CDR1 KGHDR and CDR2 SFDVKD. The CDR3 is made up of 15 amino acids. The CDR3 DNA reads TGTCCCACCAGTGACACAACAGGGGGCAGGACTGAAGCTTTCTTT. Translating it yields CPTSDTTGGRTEAFF.

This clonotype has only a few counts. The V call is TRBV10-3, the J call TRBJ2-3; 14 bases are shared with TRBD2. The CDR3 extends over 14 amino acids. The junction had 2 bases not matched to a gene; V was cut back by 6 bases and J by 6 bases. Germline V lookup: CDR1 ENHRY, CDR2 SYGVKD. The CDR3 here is CAIRGTSGGDTQYF. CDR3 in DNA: TGTGCCATCAGAGGGACTAGCGGGGGTGATACGCAGTATTTT.